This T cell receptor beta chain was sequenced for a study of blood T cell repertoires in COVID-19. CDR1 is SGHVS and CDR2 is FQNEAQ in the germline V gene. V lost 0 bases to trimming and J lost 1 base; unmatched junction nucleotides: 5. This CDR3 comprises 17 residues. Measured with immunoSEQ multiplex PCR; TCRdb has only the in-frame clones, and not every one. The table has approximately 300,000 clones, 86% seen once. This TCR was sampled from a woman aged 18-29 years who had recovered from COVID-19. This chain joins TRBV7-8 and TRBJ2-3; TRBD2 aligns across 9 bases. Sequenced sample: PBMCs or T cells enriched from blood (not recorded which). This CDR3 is CASSLAPQRGGTDTQYF. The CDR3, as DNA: TGTGCCAGCAGCTTAGCGCCCCAGCGGGGGGGCACAGATACGCAGTATTTT.